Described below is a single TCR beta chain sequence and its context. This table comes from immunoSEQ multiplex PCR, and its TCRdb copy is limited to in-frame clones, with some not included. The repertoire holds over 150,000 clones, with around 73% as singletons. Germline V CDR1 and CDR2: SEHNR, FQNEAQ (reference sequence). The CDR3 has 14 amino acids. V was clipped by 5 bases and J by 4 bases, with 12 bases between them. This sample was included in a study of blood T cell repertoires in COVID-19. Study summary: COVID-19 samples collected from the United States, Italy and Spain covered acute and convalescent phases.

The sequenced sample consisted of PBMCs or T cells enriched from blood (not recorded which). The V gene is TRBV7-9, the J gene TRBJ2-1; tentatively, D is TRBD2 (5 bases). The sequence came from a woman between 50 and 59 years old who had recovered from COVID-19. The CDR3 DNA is TGTGCCAGCAGCCCGGGGTTCGTGTACAATGAGCAGTTCTTC. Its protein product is CASSPGFVYNEQFF.